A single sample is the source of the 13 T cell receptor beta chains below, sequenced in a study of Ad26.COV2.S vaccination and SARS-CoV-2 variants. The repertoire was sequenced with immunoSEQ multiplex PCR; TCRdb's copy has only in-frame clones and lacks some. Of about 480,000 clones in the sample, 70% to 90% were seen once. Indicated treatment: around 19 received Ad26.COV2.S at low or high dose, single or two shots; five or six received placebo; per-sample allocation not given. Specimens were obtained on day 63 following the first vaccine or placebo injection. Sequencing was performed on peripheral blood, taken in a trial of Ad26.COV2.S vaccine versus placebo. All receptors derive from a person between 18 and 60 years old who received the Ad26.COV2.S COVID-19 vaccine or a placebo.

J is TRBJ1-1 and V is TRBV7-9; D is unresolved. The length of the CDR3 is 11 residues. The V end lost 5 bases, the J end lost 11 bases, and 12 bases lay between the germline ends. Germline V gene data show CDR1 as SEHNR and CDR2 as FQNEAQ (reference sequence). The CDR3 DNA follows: TGTGCCAGCAGCGAGACTAGTGTGGCTTTCTTT. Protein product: CASSETSVAFF.

CDR3 nucleotides: TGTGCCAGCACCCCCGGGGAAAAGCAGTACTTC. Translated: CASTPGEKQYF. The chain uses TRBV28 and TRBJ2-7; perhaps TRBD2 as D (5 bases). CDR1 is MDHEN and CDR2 is SYDVKM in the germline V gene. This CDR3 comprises 11 residues. The ends were cut back, 7 bases at V and 8 bases at J, with 12 bases in the middle. Full variable domain (remainder filled in from reference TRBV28 and TRBJ2-7): DVKVTQSSRYLVKRTGEKVFLECVQDMDHENMFWYRQDPGLGLRLIYFSYDVKMKEKGDIPEGYSVSREKKERFSLILESASTNQTSMYLCASTPGEKQYFGPGTRLTVT.

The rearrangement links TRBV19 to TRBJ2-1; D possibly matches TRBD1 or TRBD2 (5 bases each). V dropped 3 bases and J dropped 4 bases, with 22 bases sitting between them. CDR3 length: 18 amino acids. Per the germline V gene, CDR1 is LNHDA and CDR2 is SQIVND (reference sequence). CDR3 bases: TGTGCCAGTAGTATCGCCTTGGGGCGGGTCCACCCGTACAATGAGCAGTTCTTC. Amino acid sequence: CASSIALGRVHPYNEQFF.

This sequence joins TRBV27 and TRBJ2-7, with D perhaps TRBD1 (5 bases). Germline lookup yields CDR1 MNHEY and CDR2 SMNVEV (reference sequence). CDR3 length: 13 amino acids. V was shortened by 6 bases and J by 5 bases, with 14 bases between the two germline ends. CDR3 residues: CASRLMGRNEQYF. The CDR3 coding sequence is TGTGCCAGCAGGCTGATGGGGCGCAACGAGCAGTACTTC.

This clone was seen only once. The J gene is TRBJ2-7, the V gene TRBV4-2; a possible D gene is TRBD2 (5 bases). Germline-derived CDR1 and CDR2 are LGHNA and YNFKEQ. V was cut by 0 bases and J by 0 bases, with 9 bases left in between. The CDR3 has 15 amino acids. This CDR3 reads CASSQDPEDSYEQYF. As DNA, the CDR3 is TGTGCCAGCAGCCAAGATCCGGAGGACTCCTACGAGCAGTACTTC.

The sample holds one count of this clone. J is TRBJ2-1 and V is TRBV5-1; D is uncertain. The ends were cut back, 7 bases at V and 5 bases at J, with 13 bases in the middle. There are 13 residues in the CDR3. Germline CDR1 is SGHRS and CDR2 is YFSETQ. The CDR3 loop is CASRSNPNNEQFF. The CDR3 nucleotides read TGCGCCAGCCGGAGTAATCCCAACAATGAGCAGTTCTTC.

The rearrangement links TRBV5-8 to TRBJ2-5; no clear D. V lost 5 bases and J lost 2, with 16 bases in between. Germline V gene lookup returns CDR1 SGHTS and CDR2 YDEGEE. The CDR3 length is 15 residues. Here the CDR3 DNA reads TGTGCCAGCAGTTCTGAGATCCGTCAACAAGAGACCCAGTACTTC. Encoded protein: CASSSEIRQQETQYF.

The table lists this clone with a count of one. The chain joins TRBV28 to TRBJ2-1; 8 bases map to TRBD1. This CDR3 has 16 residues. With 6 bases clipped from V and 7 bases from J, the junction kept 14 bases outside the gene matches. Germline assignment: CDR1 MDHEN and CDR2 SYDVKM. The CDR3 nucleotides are TGTGCCAGCAGACCTTACGGGACAGGACCGTCTAATGAGCAGTTCTTC. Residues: CASRPYGTGPSNEQFF.

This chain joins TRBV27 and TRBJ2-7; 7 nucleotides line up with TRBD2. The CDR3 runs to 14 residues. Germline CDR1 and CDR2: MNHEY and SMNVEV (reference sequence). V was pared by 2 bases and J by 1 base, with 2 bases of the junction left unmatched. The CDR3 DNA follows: TGTGCCAGCAGTTTACGGGGGGATTCCTACGAGCAGTACTTC. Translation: CASSLRGDSYEQYF.

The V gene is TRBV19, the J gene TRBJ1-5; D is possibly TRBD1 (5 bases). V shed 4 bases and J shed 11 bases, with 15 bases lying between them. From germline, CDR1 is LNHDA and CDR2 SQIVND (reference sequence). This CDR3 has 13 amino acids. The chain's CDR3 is CASSTLLAGSQHF. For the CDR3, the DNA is TGTGCCAGTAGTACGTTACTTGCAGGGTCCCAGCATTTT.

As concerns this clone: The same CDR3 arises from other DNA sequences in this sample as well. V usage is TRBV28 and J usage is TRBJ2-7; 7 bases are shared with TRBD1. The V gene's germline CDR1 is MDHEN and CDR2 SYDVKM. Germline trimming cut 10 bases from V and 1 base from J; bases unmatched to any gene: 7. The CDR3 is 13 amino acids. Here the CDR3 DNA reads TGTGCCACCCTGAGACAGGGTTCCTACGAGCAGTACTTC. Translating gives CATLRQGSYEQYF.

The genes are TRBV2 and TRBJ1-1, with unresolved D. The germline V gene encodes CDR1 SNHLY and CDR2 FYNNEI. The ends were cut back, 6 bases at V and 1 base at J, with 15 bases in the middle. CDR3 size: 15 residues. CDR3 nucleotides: TGTGCCAGCAGATTCGGGAGTGCCTGGAACACTGAAGCTTTCTTT. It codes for CASRFGSAWNTEAFF.

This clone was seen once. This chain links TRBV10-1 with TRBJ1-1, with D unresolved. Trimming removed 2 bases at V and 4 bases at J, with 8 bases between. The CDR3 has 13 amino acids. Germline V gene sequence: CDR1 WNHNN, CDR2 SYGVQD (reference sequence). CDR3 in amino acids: CASSERTATEAFF. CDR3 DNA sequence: TGCGCCAGCAGTGAGCGCACAGCCACTGAAGCTTTCTTT.